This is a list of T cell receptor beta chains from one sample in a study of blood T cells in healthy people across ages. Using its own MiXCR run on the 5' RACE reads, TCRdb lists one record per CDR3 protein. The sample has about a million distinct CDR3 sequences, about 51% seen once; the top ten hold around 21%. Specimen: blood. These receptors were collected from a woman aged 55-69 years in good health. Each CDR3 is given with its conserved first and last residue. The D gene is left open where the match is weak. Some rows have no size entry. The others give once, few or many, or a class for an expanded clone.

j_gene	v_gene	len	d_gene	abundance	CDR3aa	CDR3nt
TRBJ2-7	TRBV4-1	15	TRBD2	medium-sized	CASSQGTSGLYEQYF	TGCGCCAGCAGCCAAGGGACTAGCGGGCTCTACGAGCAGTACTTC
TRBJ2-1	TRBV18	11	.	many	CASSPGGEQFF	TGTGCCAGCAGCCCCGGTGGAGAGCAGTTCTTC
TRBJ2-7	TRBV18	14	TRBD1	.	CASSPRQGVLEQYF	TGTGCCAGCTCACCGCGACAGGGGGTTCTCGAGCAGTACTTC
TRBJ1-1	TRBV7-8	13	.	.	CASSARANTEAFF	TGTGCCAGCAGCGCCCGGGCGAACACTGAAGCTTTCTTT
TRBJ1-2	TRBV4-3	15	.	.	CASCQDHGTCYGYTF	TGCGCCAGCTGCCAAGATCATGGGACCTGCTATGGCTACACCTTC
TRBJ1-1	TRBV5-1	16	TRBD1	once	CTSSPGQAYMNTEAFF	TGCACCAGCAGCCCAGGACAGGCTTACATGAACACTGAAGCTTTCTTT
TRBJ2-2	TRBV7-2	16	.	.	CAISKTGPAGTGELFF	TGTGCCATCAGCAAGACGGGACCCGCGGGGACCGGGGAGCTGTTTTTT
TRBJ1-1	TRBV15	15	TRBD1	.	CATSRPRGQHTEAFF	TGTGCCACCAGCAGACCCCGGGGACAGCACACTGAAGCTTTCTTT
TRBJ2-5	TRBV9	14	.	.	CASSVEGGQETQYF	TGTGCCAGCAGCGTAGAGGGGGGCCAAGAGACCCAGTACTTC
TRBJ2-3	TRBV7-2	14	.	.	CASTIVTRTDTQYF	TGTGCCAGCACCATAGTGACTAGGACAGATACGCAGTATTTT
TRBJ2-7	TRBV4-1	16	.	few	CASSEGIPFSSYEQYF	TGCGCCAGCAGCGAAGGGATCCCCTTCAGCTCCTACGAGCAGTACTTC
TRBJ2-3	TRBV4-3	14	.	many	CASSQDRAADTQYF	TGCGCCAGCAGCCAAGACCGGGCTGCAGATACGCAGTATTTT
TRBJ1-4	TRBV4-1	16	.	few	CASSQVWGAMNEKLFF	TGCGCCAGCAGCCAAGTATGGGGGGCAATGAATGAAAAACTGTTTTTT
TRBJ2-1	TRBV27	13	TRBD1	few	CASRVQGAREQFF	TGTGCCAGCAGGGTACAGGGGGCCAGGGAGCAGTTCTTC
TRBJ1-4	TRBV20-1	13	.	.	CSAPGPSNEKLFF	TGCAGTGCCCCCGGGCCCTCAAATGAAAAACTGTTTTTT
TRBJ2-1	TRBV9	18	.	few	CASSVNPGGLDSYNEQFF	TGTGCCAGCAGCGTTAACCCTGGGGGACTGGATTCCTACAATGAGCAGTTCTTC
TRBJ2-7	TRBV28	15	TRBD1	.	CASSFQDRLSYEQYF	TGTGCCAGCAGTTTTCAGGACAGGCTTTCCTACGAGCAGTACTTC
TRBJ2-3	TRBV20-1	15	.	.	CSDRAGARSTDTRYF	TGCAGTGATAGGGCCGGGGCGCGGAGCACAGATACGCGGTATTTT
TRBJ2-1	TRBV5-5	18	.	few	CASRPVFSSQQSYNEQFF	TGTGCCAGCAGACCCGTCTTTTCTAGTCAACAGTCCTACAATGAGCAGTTCTTC
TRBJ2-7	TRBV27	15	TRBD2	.	CASSRTSRGLYEQYF	TGTGCCAGCAGCCGGACTAGCAGGGGCCTCTACGAGCAGTACTTC
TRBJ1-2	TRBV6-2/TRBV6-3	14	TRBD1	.	CASSSADRAVGYTF	TGTGCCAGCAGTTCGGCCGACAGGGCGGTAGGCTACACCTTC